One sample yielded the 2 T cell receptor beta chains listed below, sequenced in a study of T-cell reconstitution after alpha-beta-depleted transplantation in children (dated by TCRdb to the mid-2010s). The library was made by PCR. Instrument used: Illumina HiSeq 2500. To normalize quantification of the TCRbeta repertoire, the TCR libraries were built with molecular barcoding that relied on unique molecular identifiers. The public sequencing data were trimmed at Q25 with fastp and processed into clonotypes with MiXCR by TCRdb, which kept only in-frame beta chains. Each entry is one CDR3 protein sequence, shown with its most common DNA and genes. This sample lists 640,000 or so distinct CDR3 sequences; 15% to 20% were detected once. The top ten constitute around 0.96% of the sample. Source: PBMCs from the stem cell graft donor, taken from the stem cell graft. The receptors shown here come from a human donor who donated a stem cell graft to a child with acute myeloid leukemia.

This clonotype showed up many times. The chain joins TRBV20-1 to TRBJ2-1; D is unclear. Trimming stripped 0 bases from V and 4 bases from J, with 13 bases between. Germline CDR1 is DFQATT and CDR2 is SNEGSKA (reference sequence). The CDR3 consists of 15 residues. The CDR3 region is CSARDKLTHYNEQFF. Written as DNA, the CDR3 is TGCAGTGCTAGAGACAAACTGACACATTACAATGAGCAGTTCTTC.

This clonotype was picked up a small number of times. The chain couples TRBV6-1 to TRBJ2-7, with D perhaps TRBD2 (6 bases). V dropped 4 bases and J dropped 2 bases, with 21 bases sitting between them. This CDR3 spans 17 amino acids. Germline-derived CDR1 and CDR2 are MNHNS and SASEGT. This CDR3 is CASSAFAGSHGTYEQYF. The DNA for the CDR3 is TGTGCCAGCAGTGCCTTCGCCGGGAGCCACGGCACCTACGAGCAGTACTTC.